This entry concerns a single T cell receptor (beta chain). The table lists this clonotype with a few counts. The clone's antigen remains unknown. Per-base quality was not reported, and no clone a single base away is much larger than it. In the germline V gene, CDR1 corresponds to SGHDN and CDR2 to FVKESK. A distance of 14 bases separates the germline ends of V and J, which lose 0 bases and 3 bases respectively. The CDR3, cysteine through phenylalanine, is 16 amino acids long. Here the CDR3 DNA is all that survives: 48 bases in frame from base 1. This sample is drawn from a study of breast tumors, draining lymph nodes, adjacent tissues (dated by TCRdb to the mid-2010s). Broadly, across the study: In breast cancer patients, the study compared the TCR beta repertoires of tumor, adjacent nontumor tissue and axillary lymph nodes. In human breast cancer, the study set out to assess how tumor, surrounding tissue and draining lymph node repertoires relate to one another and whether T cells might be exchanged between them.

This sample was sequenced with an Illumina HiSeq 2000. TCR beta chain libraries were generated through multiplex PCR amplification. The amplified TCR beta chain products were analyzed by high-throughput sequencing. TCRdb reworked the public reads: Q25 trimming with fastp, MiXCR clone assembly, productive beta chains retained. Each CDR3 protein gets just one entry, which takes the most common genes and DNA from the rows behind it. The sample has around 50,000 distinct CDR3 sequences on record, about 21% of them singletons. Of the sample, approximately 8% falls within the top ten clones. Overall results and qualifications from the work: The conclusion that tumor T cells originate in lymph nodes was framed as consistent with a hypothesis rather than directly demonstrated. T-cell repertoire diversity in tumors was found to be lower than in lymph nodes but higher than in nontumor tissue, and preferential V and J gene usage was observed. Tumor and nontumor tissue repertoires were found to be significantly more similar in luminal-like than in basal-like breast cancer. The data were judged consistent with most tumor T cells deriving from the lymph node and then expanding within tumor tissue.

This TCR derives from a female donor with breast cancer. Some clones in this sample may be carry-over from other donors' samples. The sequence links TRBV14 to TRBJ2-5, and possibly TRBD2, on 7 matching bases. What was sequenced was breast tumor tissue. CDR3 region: CASSQDRAGAEETQYF. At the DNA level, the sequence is TGTGCCAGCAGCCAAGATAGGGCGGGGGCGGAAGAGACCCAGTACTTC.